Sequencing of this TCR beta chain was carried out in a study of control samples from healthy donors and cancer patients. Trimming stripped 1 base from V and 2 bases from J, with 11 bases between. CDR3 size: 15 residues. CDR1 is MNHEY and CDR2 is SMNVEV in the germline V gene (reference sequence). Profiling relied on immunoSEQ multiplex PCR, and the TCRdb table lists in-frame clones only, not all of them. The sample has some 160,000 clones; about 94% are singletons. The source of this sequence is a woman aged 40-49 years in good health. The chain joins TRBV27 to TRBJ1-1; TRBD1 might be the D (5 bases). Material: blood. CDR3 coding DNA: TGTGCCAGCAGTTTATGGGGGGGAGTAAACACTGAAGCTTTCTTT. Translating it yields CASSLWGGVNTEAFF.